These 7 T cell receptor beta chains came from one sample sequenced in a study of cytomegalovirus exposure and HLA in healthy donors. The PCR ran on 60 Vbeta and 13 Jbeta primers. Profiling relied on immunoSEQ multiplex PCR, and the TCRdb table lists in-frame clones only, not all of them. The listing records 35,000 or so clones. Sequencing was performed on PBMCs. These receptors were taken from a man in his forties in good health and CMV-seropositive.

This chain links TRBV5-6 with TRBJ1-4; tentatively, D is TRBD1 (6 bases). In germline, CDR1 is SGHDT, CDR2 YYEEEE. The CDR3 is 14 residues long. Deletions cut 6 bases from V and 7 bases from J, with 16 bases between. Written as DNA, the CDR3 is TGTGCCAGCACCGTGGGGGGGCGCAGTGAAAAACTGTTTTTT. This codes for CASTVGGRSEKLFF.

Judged by frequency, this clone is medium-sized. The chain uses TRBV7-2 and TRBJ1-4, with 8 nucleotides matching TRBD1. With V trimmed by 5 bases and J by 8 bases, 7 bases remained unmatched. Germline CDR1 reads SGHTA; CDR2 reads FQGNSA. The CDR3 covers 14 residues. The CDR3 protein is CASSIGQGGEKLFF. Here the CDR3 DNA reads TGTGCCAGCAGCATCGGACAGGGTGGAGAAAAACTGTTTTTT.

The rearrangement uses TRBV29-1 and TRBJ2-1, with 9 nucleotides matching TRBD1. The CDR3 runs 14 residues. Trimming at V came to 6 bases and at J to 4 bases, leaving 7 bases not matched to a gene. The germline V gene encodes CDR1 SQVTM and CDR2 ANQGSEA. CDR3 loop: CSVRAGTGYNEQFF. The DNA of the CDR3 is TGCAGCGTAAGGGCCGGGACAGGGTACAATGAGCAGTTCTTC.

The chain uses TRBV6-1 and TRBJ1-2; 8 bases agree with TRBD1. This CDR3 comprises 14 residues. Germline V gives CDR1 MNHNS, CDR2 SASEGT. V trimming: 6 bases; J trimming: 9 bases; junction bases outside the gene matches: 12. The CDR3 protein is CASRPMTGVVRYTF. CDR3 DNA sequence: TGTGCCAGCAGACCTATGACAGGGGTCGTTCGCTACACCTTC.

The chain uses TRBV18 and TRBJ2-5; 7 positions agree with TRBD1. Germline V gene lookup returns CDR1 KGHSH and CDR2 LQKENI. Trimming removed 6 bases from V and 1 base from J; junction bases left unmatched: 8. This CDR3 spans 15 amino acids. CDR3 protein: CASSARDSIQETQYF. CDR3 coding DNA: TGTGCCAGCTCGGCCCGGGACAGCATCCAAGAGACCCAGTACTTC.

The J gene is TRBJ2-7, the V gene TRBV6-1, with D maybe TRBD1 (5 bases). Germline assignment: CDR1 MNHNS and CDR2 SASEGT. CDR3 size: 13 residues. V lost 6 bases to trimming and J lost 2 bases, with 11 bases between them. CDR3 sequence reads: CASSLGLPYEQYF. The CDR3 DNA reads as TGTGCCAGCAGCCTGGGGCTCCCCTACGAGCAGTACTTC.

The CDR3 loop is CASSYGQSGNTIYF. The CDR3 nucleotides read TGTGCCAGCAGCTACGGACAGTCGGGAAACACCATATATTTT. This rearrangement joins TRBV5-4 to TRBJ1-3, with TRBD1 as a possible D gene (6 bases). Germline V gene lookup returns CDR1 SGHNT and CDR2 YYREEE (reference sequence). The V and J ends lost 3 bases and 4 bases respectively, with 11 bases between them. This CDR3 contains 14 residues. The full variable domain, with the rest looked up from reference TRBV5-4 and TRBJ1-3, is ETGVTQSPTHLIKTRGQQVTLRCSSQSGHNTVSWYQQALGQGPQFIFQYYREEENGRGNFPPRFSGLQFPNYSSELNVNALELDDSALYLCASSYGQSGNTIYFGEGSWLTVV.